This TCR beta chain emerged from a study of cytomegalovirus exposure and HLA in healthy donors. PCR was performed using 60 Vbeta and 13 Jbeta primers. Method: immunoSEQ multiplex PCR; TCRdb's copy keeps in-frame clones and lacks some. The table lists 65,000 to 100,000 clones, about 85% of them singletons, with 14% to 15% in the top ten. Germline assignment: CDR1 SGHVS and CDR2 FQNEAQ. The CDR3 sequence is 15 residues long. The V segment lost 5 bases and the J segment 3 bases; nucleotides outside the gene matches: 2. The clonotype comes from a middle-aged woman in good health and CMV-seropositive. Material: PBMCs. This sequence joins TRBV7-8 and TRBJ2-1; 12 bases map to TRBD2. The CDR3 sequence: CASSQGLAGYNEQFF. The CDR3 DNA reads as TGTGCCAGCAGCCAGGGACTAGCGGGCTACAATGAGCAGTTCTTC.